This is a list of T cell receptor beta chains from one sample in a study of blood T cell repertoires in COVID-19. Produced via immunoSEQ multiplex PCR; TCRdb's table is partial and in-frame only. The sample has 150,000 to 200,000 clones, around four fifths seen once. Sequenced sample: peripheral blood. The source is a human donor with acute or convalescent COVID-19. The donor label of this sample is uncertain. The CDR3 runs from the conserved cysteine through the conserved F or W. A D gene is named only where the DNA matches it firmly. Not all rows give a size; the values are once, few, many and, for expanded clones, a class.

v_call	clone_size	d_call	j_call	cdr3_aa	cdr3_nt
TRBV7-2	.	TRBD2	TRBJ2-5	CASSSIAGGGETQYF	TGTGCCAGCAGCTCGATAGCGGGAGGAGGAGAGACCCAGTACTTC
TRBV20-1	.	.	TRBJ1-5	CSASGGEYSNQPQHF	TGCAGTGCTAGTGGGGGGGAGTATAGCAATCAGCCCCAGCATTTT
TRBV6-2/TRBV6-3	.	.	TRBJ1-1	CASSYGRNTEAFF	TGTGCCAGCAGTTACGGGCGGAACACTGAAGCTTTCTTT
TRBV12-3/TRBV12-4	.	.	TRBJ2-7	CASSSQETYEQYF	TGTGCCAGCAGCTCACAAGAGACTTACGAGCAGTACTTC
TRBV6-5	.	TRBD2	TRBJ2-1	CASSPGLAGVNEQFF	TGTGCCAGCAGCCCGGGACTAGCGGGAGTCAATGAGCAGTTCTTC
TRBV10-3	once	TRBD1	TRBJ1-5	CAISSTGGGNQPQHF	TGTGCCATCAGTAGCACAGGGGGAGGAAATCAGCCCCAGCATTTT
TRBV20-1	.	TRBD2	TRBJ2-3	CSASSAGGTDTQYF	TGCAGTGCTAGTTCAGCGGGAGGCACAGATACGCAGTATTTT
TRBV30	.	TRBD2	TRBJ2-3	CAWSSGLVMNTDTQYF	TGTGCCTGGAGCTCAGGACTAGTCATGAATACAGATACGCAGTATTTT
TRBV10-3	.	TRBD2	TRBJ2-1	CAIRTSGRYNEQFF	TGTGCCATCAGAACTAGCGGGAGGTATAATGAGCAGTTCTTC
TRBV29-1	.	TRBD1	TRBJ1-1	CSVEDLKGGREAFF	TGCAGCGTTGAAGATTTGAAAGGGGGCAGGGAAGCTTTCTTT
TRBV5-4	.	TRBD1	TRBJ2-7	CASSAGTVSYEQYF	TGTGCCAGCAGCGCCGGGACAGTGTCCTACGAGCAGTACTTC
TRBV27	.	TRBD2	TRBJ2-3	CASSFRSGRALGTDTQYF	TGTGCCAGCAGTTTTCGTAGCGGGAGGGCACTTGGCACAGATACGCAGTATTTT
TRBV5-1	.	TRBD1	TRBJ1-1	CASSGGQGGNTEAFF	TGCGCCAGCAGCGGGGGACAGGGAGGGAACACTGAAGCTTTCTTT
TRBV23-1	few	TRBD2	TRBJ2-2	CASNLGGAPTGELFF	TGCGCCAGCAACCTGGGAGGGGCGCCCACCGGGGAGCTGTTTTTT
TRBV19	.	TRBD1	TRBJ1-2	CASSIRDRELGGYTF	TGTGCCAGTAGTATCCGGGACAGGGAATTGGGTGGCTACACCTTC